Below are 26 T cell receptor delta chains sequenced from a single sample in a study of gamma-delta chains in newborns, infants, children. TCRdb called clones anew from the reads with CATT. This sample yields over 4,500 delta-chain clones, of which 3% to 4.5% are seen a single time; around 7.8% belongs to the top ten. The sequencing input was blood. The receptors here all came from a child who was a newborn, infant or young child, either healthy, febrile or measles-vaccinated (not recorded which).

Comment on this clone: The translation of this DNA and the TCRdb protein of a much larger clone differ at residue 10, probably owing to a read error; the protein shown here is translated from the DNA. The V and J genes are TRDV2 and TRDJ2, with 8 bases identical to TRDD3. CDR3 length: 14 amino acids. The germline gives CDR1 GEAIGNYY, CDR2 EKD. CDR3 sequence: CACDTWGMTSQLFF. The CDR3 DNA is TGTGCCTGTGACACCTGGGGGATGACATCACAACTCTTCTTT.

Judged by abundance, this clone is medium-sized (0.01 to 0.1%). This CDR3 is also generated by other DNA sequences in the sample. The rearrangement links TRDV3 to TRDJ1, with 11 bases identical to TRDD3. The CDR3 has 22 residues. Per the germline V gene, CDR1 is TVYSNPD and CDR2 is GDNSRS (reference sequence). J was trimmed by 1 base and V by 5 bases; bases with no gene match: 30. The CDR3 loop is CAQSFPSAVTFYWGIVTDKLIF. CDR3 DNA sequence: TGTGCCCAGTCCTTTCCGTCCGCGGTGACCTTCTACTGGGGGATAGTCACCGATAAACTCATCTTT.

Comment on this clone: A far larger clone is only one base removed, so a read error is likely. Other DNA sequences in the sample encode the same CDR3. V usage is TRAV29/DV5 and J usage is TRDJ1; maybe TRDD2 (6 bases). Germline V gene sequence: CDR1 NSMFDY, CDR2 ISSIKDK. CDR3 length: 13 residues. Trimming stripped 5 bases from V and 4 bases from J, with 15 bases between. The CDR3 bases are TGTGCAGCTAGGACCTTCCGAAGCGATAAACTCATCTTT. Translated: CAARTFRSDKLIF.

A few counts support this clone. The protein in TCRdb stems from a much larger clone and differs at residue 15 from this DNA's translation, likely a read error; here the protein is translated from the DNA. V usage is TRDV1 and J usage is TRDJ3; possibly TRDD3 for D (5 bases). The CDR3 runs 17 residues. Looked up from germline, CDR1 is TSWWSYY and CDR2 is QGS. CDR3: CALGGLTGSWDTRQTFF. CDR3 bases: TGTGCTCTTGGGGGCCTTACTGGATCCTGGGACACCCGACAGACGTTTTTC.

This clone has more than one count but fewer than ten. At residue 14, the TCRdb protein departs from the DNA translation, so the protein shown here was derived from the DNA itself. The chain has TRDV1 and TRDJ1, with D possibly matching TRDD3 (8 bases). CDR3 length: 20 residues. Germline values: CDR1 TSWWSYY, CDR2 QGS. Trimming stripped 1 base from V and 3 bases from J, with 27 bases between. CDR3 nucleotide sequence: TGTGCTCTTGGGGAACCCTTTTTTCCTACTCCGGGGGATAAGGCCGATAAACTCATCTTT. Translated, it gives CALGEPFFPTPGDKADKLIF.

This clone came up a few times. The TCRdb protein, from a much larger clone, departs from this DNA's translation at residue 3, likely by read error; the protein shown derives from the DNA. The V and J genes are TRDV2 and TRDJ3; maybe TRDD3 (5 bases). This CDR3 is built from 18 residues. CDR1 and CDR2 (germline): GEAIGNYY, EKD. The CDR3: CAFDTAGTISWDTRQMFF. The CDR3 region has the DNA TGTGCCTTTGACACCGCGGGGACTATCTCCTGGGACACCCGACAGATGTTTTTC.

Details on this clone: A far larger clone is off by one base, so a read error is likely. The chain employs TRDV1 and TRDJ2; 7 bases fit TRDD2. The germline CDR1 and CDR2 sequences are TSWWSYY and QGS. The ends lost 0 bases at V and 1 base at J; junction bases unmatched: 17. The CDR3 has 21 residues. CDR3 sequence: CALGELEGSYWWIFLTAQLFF. CDR3 coding DNA: TGTGCTCTTGGGGAACTAGAAGGTTCCTACTGGTGGATATTTTTGACAGCACAACTCTTCTTT.

The V and J genes are TRDV2 and TRDJ3, with 8 bases matching TRDD3. Germline CDR1 is GEAIGNYY and CDR2 is EKD. CDR3 length: 23 residues. The ends lost 1 base at V and 1 base at J; junction bases unmatched: 20. The CDR3 DNA is TGTGCCTGTGACACGAGAAAAACTACTGGGGGGACACCCCGTTCCTGGGACACCCGACAGATGTTTTTC. As protein: CACDTRKTTGGTPRSWDTRQMFF.

Comments on this clone: A far larger clone lies a single base away; this is likely a read error. The sample carries other DNA sequences with the same CDR3. The chain employs TRDV2 and TRDJ2; perhaps TRDD3 as D (5 bases). Germline-derived CDR1 and CDR2 are GEAIGNYY and EKD. The V end was cut by 3 bases, the J end by 2 bases, with 9 bases between. CDR3 size: 14 residues. CDR3 in amino acids: CACDWGILTAQLFF. In nucleotides, the CDR3 is TGTGCCTGTGACTGGGGAATATTGACAGCACAACTCTTCTTT.

This clone has a handful of counts. Possible read error: a much larger clone is one base away. The chain couples TRDV1 to TRDJ2; TRDD3 matches 9 bases. The CDR3 runs to 21 residues. Germline trimming cut 1 base from V and 2 bases from J; bases unmatched to any gene: 17. Germline CDR1 reads TSWWSYY; CDR2 reads QGS. CDR3 protein: CALGEPTSLLGDPRLTAQLFF. CDR3 nucleotides: TGTGCTCTTGGGGAACCCACCTCGTTACTGGGGGACCCGCGGTTGACAGCACAACTCTTCTTT.

Concerning this clone itself: The TCRdb record carries a much larger clone's protein, which differs from this DNA's translation at residue 9; a read error is the likely cause, and the protein listed here is the DNA translation. The rearrangement links TRDV1 to TRDJ1; TRDD3 might be the D (5 bases). The V and J ends lost 2 bases and 2 bases respectively, with 15 bases between them. The germline CDR1 and CDR2 sequences are TSWWSYY and QGS. The CDR3 is 16 residues long. The CDR3 coding sequence is TGTGCTCTTGGGGAATCGAAACTGAGGGATACCGATAAACTCATCTTT. Translating it yields CALGESKLRDTDKLIF.

On this clone: The protein given by TCRdb reflects a much larger clone and differs at residue 16 from this DNA's translation, likely from a read error; the protein shown is the DNA's translation. The rearrangement uses TRDV1 and TRDJ1; 7 bases align to TRDD2. Germline V gene data show CDR1 as TSWWSYY and CDR2 as QGS. This CDR3 contains 18 residues. The CDR3, as DNA: TGTGCTCTTGGGGAATATTCCTACGGGGGTTCGGGAGGCGATAAATTCATCTTT. It encodes CALGEYSYGGSGGDKFIF.

The sample holds a few counts of this clone. Since a much larger clone is just one base distant, this may be a read error. This sample also contains other DNA sequences that code for the same CDR3. CDR3 sequence: CALGATVLGDGTDKLIF. The CDR3 DNA reads as TGCGCTCTTGGGGCTACCGTGTTGGGGGATGGCACCGATAAACTCATCTTT. This chain joins TRDV1 and TRDJ1; 8 bases map to TRDD3. Per germline, CDR1 TSWWSYY and CDR2 QGS. The CDR3 is 17 amino acids.

By share, this clone ranks as medium-sized. This chain links TRDV3 with TRDJ2; tentatively, D is TRDD3 (9 bases). Trimming took off 5 bases at V and 6 bases at J, with 31 bases between the two ends. Per germline, CDR1 TVYSNPD and CDR2 GDNSRS (reference sequence). This CDR3 comprises 18 residues. The CDR3 sequence: CATFLPIGGDTPPAQLFF. CDR3 DNA: TGTGCCACCTTCCTTCCTATCGGTGGGGATACGCCGCCAGCACAACTCTTCTTT.

This clone was recorded a few times. This DNA's translation and the protein TCRdb lists, from a much larger clone, do not match at residue 10, likely due to a read error; the protein shown is translated from the DNA. The chain recombines TRDV2 with TRDJ2; a weak D match, TRDD3 (6 bases). V lost 3 bases to trimming and J lost 6 bases, with 16 bases between them. The CDR3 runs to 15 residues. Germline V gene data show CDR1 as GEAIGNYY and CDR2 as EKD. The CDR3 DNA reads as TGTGCCTGTGACGGGAGGGGGAGCACAGCAGCACAACTCTTCTTT. It is translated as CACDGRGSTAAQLFF.

This clone was seen a few times. This may be a read error, as it is one base from a much larger clone. The sample has other DNA sequences that encode this CDR3 too. This chain connects TRDV1 to TRDJ1; 9 bases fit TRDD3. This CDR3 has 16 amino acids. Germline CDR1 is TSWWSYY and CDR2 is QGS. V lost 0 bases and J lost 5; bases outside the gene matches: 7. The CDR3 DNA is TGTGCTCTTGGGGAACTCGGCCGGGGGATACCTGATAAACTCATCTTT. Translated: CALGELGRGIPDKLIF.

In this sample, this clone turned up a few times. This DNA's translation differs at residue 11 from TCRdb's protein, which comes from a much larger clone; a read error is likely, and the protein shown is translated from the DNA. This chain connects TRDV2 to TRDJ3; a possible D gene is TRDD3 (5 bases). Germline CDR1 and CDR2: GEAIGNYY and EKD. The CDR3 is 16 residues long. The CDR3 DNA reads as TGTGCCTGTGACACCGCCCCTGGCTGGGACGCCCGACAGATGTTTTTC. This sequence encodes CACDTAPGWDARQMFF.

In this sample, this clone is large. Additional DNA sequences in this sample encode the identical CDR3. The chain is built from TRDV2 and TRDJ3, with TRDD3 identical over 11 bases. Losses at the gene ends were 0 bases for V and 0 bases for J; bases not matched to a gene: 9. CDR1 GEAIGNYY and CDR2 EKD come from the germline V gene. This CDR3 contains 21 residues. The CDR3: CACDTGGGYAGSSWDTRQMFF. In DNA form, the CDR3 reads TGTGCCTGTGACACCGGTGGGGGATACGCGGGAAGCTCCTGGGACACCCGACAGATGTTTTTC.

As for this clone: A much larger clonotype is one base distant, so this may be a read error. This sample includes further DNA sequences coding for the same CDR3. The chain joins TRAV29/DV5 to TRDJ3; weak D call: TRDD3 (5 bases). V lost 2 bases and J 0 bases, leaving 18 bases between the germline ends. Per germline, CDR1 NSMFDY and CDR2 ISSIKDK. The CDR3 is made up of 19 amino acids. In DNA form, the CDR3 reads TGTGCAGCAAGTACTGGAGGACTTGAGAGCTCCTGGGACACCCGACAGATGTTTTTC. Its protein product is CAASTGGLESSWDTRQMFF.

The CDR3 reads CALGGLPNWRTQSSWDTRQMFF. DNA of the CDR3: TGTGCTCTTGGGGGGCTCCCGAACTGGAGGACCCAGAGCTCCTGGGACACCCGACAGATGTTTTTC. The J gene is TRDJ3, the V gene TRDV1, with D possibly being TRDD3 (5 bases). Trimming took 4 bases from V and 0 from J, leaving 25 bases between them. There are 22 residues in the CDR3. Germline loops: CDR1 TSWWSYY, CDR2 QGS.

Remarks on this clone: With a far larger clone one base away, a read error is the likely cause. The identical CDR3 is also encoded by other nucleotide sequences in the sample. V is TRDV2 and J is TRDJ1; D may be TRDD3 (6 bases). The CDR3 covers 14 residues. V lost 1 base and J lost 4, with 12 bases in between. Germline V gene lookup returns CDR1 GEAIGNYY and CDR2 EKD. The CDR3 sequence is CACDTDWVIDKLIF. Here the CDR3 DNA reads TGTGCCTGTGACACAGACTGGGTGATCGATAAACTCATCTTT.

This clone occurred a few times. This likely reflects a read error, since a far larger clone is one base away. This same CDR3 is encoded by further DNA sequences in the sample. CDR3 region: CAASLLGDTPRLTAQLFF. In nucleotides, the CDR3 is TGTGCGGCAAGCCTACTGGGGGATACGCCTCGGTTGACAGCACAACTCTTCTTT. V usage is TRAV29/DV5 and J usage is TRDJ2, with 13 bases that match TRDD3. CDR3 length: 18 amino acids. Germline lookup yields CDR1 NSMFDY and CDR2 ISSIKDK.

Notes on this clone: TCRdb pairs this DNA with a much larger clone's protein that differs at residue 15, likely a read error; the protein shown was translated from the DNA. The rearrangement links TRDV1 to TRDJ1; D may be TRDD3 (6 bases). Germline CDR1 and CDR2: TSWWSYY and QGS. The CDR3 extends over 19 amino acids. The V and J ends lost 3 bases and 6 bases respectively, with 29 bases between them. The CDR3 here is CALGDTLGTEARPGYKLIF. The CDR3 DNA is TGTGCTCTTGGGGATACACTGGGCACGGAGGCCCGACCGGGTTATAAACTCATCTTT.

On this clone: At residue 17, the TCRdb protein and translated DNA are inconsistent; the protein given comes from the DNA. The V gene is TRDV1, the J gene TRDJ1; 7 bases match TRDD3. The last part of the DNA fits TRDJ2 better; the J call may be wrong. The CDR3 consists of 18 residues. The germline V gene has CDR1 TSWWSYY and CDR2 QGS. CDR3 amino acids: CALGELSQPGDLANKLFF. In DNA form, the CDR3 reads TGTGCTCTTGGGGAACTAAGTCAACCGGGGGATTTGGCAAATAAACTCTTCTTT.

This clone was counted a few times. A far larger clone is a single base away, which makes a read error likely. The gene calls are TRDV1 and TRDJ1; 10 positions agree with TRDD3. Losses at the gene ends were 3 bases for V and 1 base for J; bases not matched to a gene: 20. Germline V gives CDR1 TSWWSYY, CDR2 QGS. This CDR3 has 21 amino acids. In DNA form, the CDR3 reads TGTGCTCTTGGGGAGTCCTACGTTCCGGTACTGGGGGATGTGTGCACCGATAAACTCATCTTT. Translating gives CALGESYVPVLGDVCTDKLIF.

Concerning this clone itself: The likely explanation is a read error, given a far larger clone one base away. The J gene is TRDJ2, the V gene TRDV2; TRDD3 aligns across 7 bases. J was trimmed by 7 bases and V by 3 bases; bases with no gene match: 7. Germline assignment: CDR1 GEAIGNYY and CDR2 EKD. There are 14 residues in the CDR3. The CDR3 DNA is TGTGCCTGTGACGCCGTCGGGATACAAGCACAACTCTTCTTT. Residues: CACDAVGIQAQLFF.